One T cell receptor (beta chain) is described in this entry. Original data processing: Estimation of nucleated cell counts relied on the amplification of reference gene primers. Profiled with immunoSEQ multiplex PCR; TCRdb holds only in-frame clones, not every one. For V, J and clone size, that table is used; D and trimming come from the DNA. Of over 200,000 clones listed, 86% are singletons. This sample was included in a study of blood T cell repertoires in COVID-19. Turning to the study itself: Collection of acute and convalescent COVID-19 samples took place in the United States, Italy and Spain. From T cells, B-cell-depleted T cells, or PBMCs came the material, which was cDNA or gDNA.

Germline V gene lookup returns CDR1 MNHEY and CDR2 SVGEGT. V was clipped by 1 base and J by 3 bases, with 9 bases between them. This CDR3 comprises 15 residues. This TCR derives from a man between 35 and 55 years old who had recovered from COVID-19. J is TRBJ2-2 and V is TRBV6-2 or TRBV6-3, with D unresolved. Specimen: peripheral blood. The CDR3 loop is CASSYFGSHTGELFF. DNA for the CDR3: TGTGCCAGCAGTTACTTCGGGTCTCACACCGGGGAGCTGTTTTTT.